This T cell receptor (beta chain) was sequenced in a study of blood T cells in healthy people across ages. A J-beta primer mix and a sample-barcoded 5' primer were used in a second PCR of about 6 to 12 cycles. Every individual sample yielded 2.5 million or more paired-end reads (each containing CDR3). TCRdb processed the 5' RACE reads anew with MiXCR; each CDR3 protein has one entry. Of some 690,000 distinct CDR3 sequences in the sample, 22% were seen once. Healthy Caucasian individuals from Russia aged roughly 6 to 100 were enrolled as donors. The germline CDR1 and CDR2 sequences are SGHAT and FQNNGV. CDR3 length: 13 residues.

The chain links TRBV11-2 to TRBJ2-5, with D possibly being TRBD2 (5 bases). The J call is in doubt because the DNA end fits TRBJ2-1 better. Material for sequencing was blood. The sequence was collected from a man between 65 and 85 years old in good health. The CDR3, as DNA: TGTGCCAGCAGCCCTAGGGAGAGAAATGAGCAGTTCTTC. Translated: CASSPRERNEQFF.